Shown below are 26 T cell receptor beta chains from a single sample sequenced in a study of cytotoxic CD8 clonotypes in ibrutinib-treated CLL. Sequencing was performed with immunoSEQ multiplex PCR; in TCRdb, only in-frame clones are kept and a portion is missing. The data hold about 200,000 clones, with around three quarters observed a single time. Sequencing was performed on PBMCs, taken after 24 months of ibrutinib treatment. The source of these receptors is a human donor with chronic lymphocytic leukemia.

CDR3 nucleotides: TGCAGCGCAGTGGGACAGGGTAATTACTACGAGCAGTACTTC. Encoded protein: CSAVGQGNYYEQYF. V is TRBV29-1 and J is TRBJ2-7; 9 bases are shared with TRBD1. The CDR3 extends over 14 amino acids. Germline V gene data show CDR1 as SQVTM and CDR2 as ANQGSEA. Germline trimming cut 7 bases from V and 3 bases from J; bases unmatched to any gene: 10.

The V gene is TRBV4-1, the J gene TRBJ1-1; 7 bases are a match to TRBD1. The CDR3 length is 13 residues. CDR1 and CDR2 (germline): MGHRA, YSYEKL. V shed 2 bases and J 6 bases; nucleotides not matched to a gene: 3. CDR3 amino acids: CASSQYRGSEAFF. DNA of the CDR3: TGCGCCAGCAGCCAATACAGGGGATCTGAAGCTTTCTTT.

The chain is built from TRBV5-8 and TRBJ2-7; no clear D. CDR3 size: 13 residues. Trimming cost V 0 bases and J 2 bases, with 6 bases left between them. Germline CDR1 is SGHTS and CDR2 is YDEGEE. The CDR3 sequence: CASSLEAPYEQYF. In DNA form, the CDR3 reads TGTGCCAGCAGCTTGGAGGCACCCTACGAGCAGTACTTC. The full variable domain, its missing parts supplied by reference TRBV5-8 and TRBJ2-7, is EAGVTQSPTHLIKTRGQQATLRCSPISGHTSVYWYQQALGLGLQFLLWYDEGEERNRGNFPPRFSGRQFPNYSSELNVNALELEDSALYLCASSLEAPYEQYFGPGTRLTVT.

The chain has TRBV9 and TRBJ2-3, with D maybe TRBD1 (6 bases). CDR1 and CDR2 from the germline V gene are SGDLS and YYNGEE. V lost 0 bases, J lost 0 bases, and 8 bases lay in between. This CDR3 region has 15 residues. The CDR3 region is CASSVGTASTDTQYF. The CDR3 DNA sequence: TGTGCCAGCAGCGTAGGGACAGCAAGCACAGATACGCAGTATTTT.

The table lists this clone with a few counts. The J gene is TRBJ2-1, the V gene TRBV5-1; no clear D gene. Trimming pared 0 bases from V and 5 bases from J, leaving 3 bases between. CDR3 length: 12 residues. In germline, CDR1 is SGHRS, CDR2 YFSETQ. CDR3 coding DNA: TGCGCCAGCAGCTTGGGGAACAATGAGCAGTTCTTC. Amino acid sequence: CASSLGNNEQFF.

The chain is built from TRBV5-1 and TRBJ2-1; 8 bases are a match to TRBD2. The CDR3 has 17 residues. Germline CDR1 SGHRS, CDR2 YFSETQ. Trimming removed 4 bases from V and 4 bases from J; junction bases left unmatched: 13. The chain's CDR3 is CASSRLHVREAYNEQFF. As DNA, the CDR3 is TGCGCCAGCAGCAGACTGCACGTGCGGGAGGCTTACAATGAGCAGTTCTTC.

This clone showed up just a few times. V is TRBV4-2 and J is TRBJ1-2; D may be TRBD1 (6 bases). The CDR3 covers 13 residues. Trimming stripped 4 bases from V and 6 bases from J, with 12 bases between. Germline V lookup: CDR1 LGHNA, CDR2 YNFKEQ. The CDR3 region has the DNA TGTGCCAGCAGCCGTGGACAGATCGATGGCTACACCTTC. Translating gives CASSRGQIDGYTF.

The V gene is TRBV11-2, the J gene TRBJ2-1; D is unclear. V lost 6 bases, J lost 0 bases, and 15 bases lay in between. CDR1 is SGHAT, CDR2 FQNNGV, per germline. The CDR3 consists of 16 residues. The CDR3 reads CASSREVGSSYNEQFF. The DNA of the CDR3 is TGTGCCAGCAGTAGAGAGGTGGGTAGCTCCTACAATGAGCAGTTCTTC.

CDR3 loop: CASSFRSREFF. The CDR3 region has the DNA TGTGCCAGCAGTTTCAGGTCTCGGGAGTTCTTC. The chain combines TRBV28 with TRBJ2-1; D unclear. The CDR3 sequence is 11 residues long. V lost 3 bases and J lost 14, with 11 bases in between. Germline V lookup: CDR1 MDHEN, CDR2 SYDVKM.

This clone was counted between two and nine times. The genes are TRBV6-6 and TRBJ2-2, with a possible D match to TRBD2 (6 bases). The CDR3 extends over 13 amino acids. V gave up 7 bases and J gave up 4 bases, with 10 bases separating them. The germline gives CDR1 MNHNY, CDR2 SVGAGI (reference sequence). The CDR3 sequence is CASMGGGTGELFF. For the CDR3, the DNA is TGTGCCAGCATGGGGGGTGGCACCGGGGAGCTGTTTTTT.

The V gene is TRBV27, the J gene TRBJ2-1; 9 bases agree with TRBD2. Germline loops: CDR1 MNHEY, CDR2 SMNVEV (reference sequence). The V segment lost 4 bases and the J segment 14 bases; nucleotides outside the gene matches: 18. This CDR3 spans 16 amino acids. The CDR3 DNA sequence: TGTGCCAGCAGTTCACCAGGACTAGCGACTAAACTTAACGAGTTCTTC. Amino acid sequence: CASSSPGLATKLNEFF.

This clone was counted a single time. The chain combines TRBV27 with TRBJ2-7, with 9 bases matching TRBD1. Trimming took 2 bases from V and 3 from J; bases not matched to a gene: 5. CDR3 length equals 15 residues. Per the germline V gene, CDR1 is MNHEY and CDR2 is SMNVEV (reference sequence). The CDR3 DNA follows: TGTGCCAGCAGTTTAACCGGGACAGGGCACTACGAGCAGTACTTC. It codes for CASSLTGTGHYEQYF.

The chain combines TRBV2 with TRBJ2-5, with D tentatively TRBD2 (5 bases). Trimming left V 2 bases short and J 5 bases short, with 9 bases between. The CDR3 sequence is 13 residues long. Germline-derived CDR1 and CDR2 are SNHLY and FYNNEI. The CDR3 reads CASSETGYETQYF. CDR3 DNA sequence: TGTGCCAGCAGTGAAACGGGGTATGAGACCCAGTACTTC. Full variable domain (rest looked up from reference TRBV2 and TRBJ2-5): EPEVTQTPSHQVTQMGQEVILRCVPISNHLYFYWYRQILGQKVEFLVSFYNNEISEKSEIFDDQFSVERPDGSNFTLKIRSTKLEDSAMYFCASSETGYETQYFGPGTRLLVL.

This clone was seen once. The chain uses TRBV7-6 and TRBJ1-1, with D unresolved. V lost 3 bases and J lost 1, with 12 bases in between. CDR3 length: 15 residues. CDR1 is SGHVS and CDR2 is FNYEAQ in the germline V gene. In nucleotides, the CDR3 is TGTGCCAGCAGCTTGGGTCGCGCAGGGAACACTGAAGCTTTCTTT. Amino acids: CASSLGRAGNTEAFF.

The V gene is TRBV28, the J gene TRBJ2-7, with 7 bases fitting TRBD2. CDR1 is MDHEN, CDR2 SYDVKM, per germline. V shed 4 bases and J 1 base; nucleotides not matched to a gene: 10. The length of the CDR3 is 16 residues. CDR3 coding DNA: TGTGCCAGCAGTTCGCCGGCTAGCGGTTCATCCTACGAGCAGTACTTC. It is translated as CASSSPASGSSYEQYF.

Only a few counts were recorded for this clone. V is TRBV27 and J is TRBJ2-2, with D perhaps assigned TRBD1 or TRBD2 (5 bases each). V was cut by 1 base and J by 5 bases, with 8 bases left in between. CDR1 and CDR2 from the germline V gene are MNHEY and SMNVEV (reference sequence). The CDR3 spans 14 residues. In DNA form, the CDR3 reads TGTGCCAGCAGTTTATTTGAGGGGACCGGGGAGCTGTTTTTT. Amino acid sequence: CASSLFEGTGELFF.

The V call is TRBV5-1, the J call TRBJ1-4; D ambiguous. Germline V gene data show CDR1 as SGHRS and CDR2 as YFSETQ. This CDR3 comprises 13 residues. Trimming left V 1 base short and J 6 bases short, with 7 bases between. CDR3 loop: CASSLLIDEKLFF. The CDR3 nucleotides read TGCGCCAGCAGCTTGCTTATCGATGAAAAACTGTTTTTT.

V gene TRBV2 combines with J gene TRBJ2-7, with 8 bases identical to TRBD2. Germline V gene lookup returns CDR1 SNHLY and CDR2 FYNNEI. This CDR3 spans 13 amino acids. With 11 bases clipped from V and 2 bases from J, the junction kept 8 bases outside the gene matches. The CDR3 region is CAGAGGRTYEQYF. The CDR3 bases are TGTGCCGGCGCGGGAGGACGGACCTACGAGCAGTACTTC.

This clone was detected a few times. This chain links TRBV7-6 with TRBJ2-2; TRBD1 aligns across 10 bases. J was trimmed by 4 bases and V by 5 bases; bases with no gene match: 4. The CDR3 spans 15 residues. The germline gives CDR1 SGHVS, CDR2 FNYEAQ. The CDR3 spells CASSVGTGVTGELFF. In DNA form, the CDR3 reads TGTGCCAGCAGCGTAGGGACAGGGGTCACCGGGGAGCTGTTTTTT.

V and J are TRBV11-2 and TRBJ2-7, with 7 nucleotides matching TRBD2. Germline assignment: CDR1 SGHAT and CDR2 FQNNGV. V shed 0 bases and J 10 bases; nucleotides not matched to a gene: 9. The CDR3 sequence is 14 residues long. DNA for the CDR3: TGTGCCAGCAGCTTAGATTTAATGCTAGCGGCCCAGTACTTC. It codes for CASSLDLMLAAQYF.

The CDR3 bases are TGTGCCAGCAGCGTAGTTCCTAGCGGGAGGGGTTACAATGAGCAGTTCTTC. It codes for CASSVVPSGRGYNEQFF. The chain employs TRBV9 and TRBJ2-1; 12 positions match TRBD2. The J segment lost 4 bases and the V segment lost 0 bases, leaving 5 bases of the junction unmatched. The CDR3 runs 17 residues. Germline V gene sequence: CDR1 SGDLS, CDR2 YYNGEE.

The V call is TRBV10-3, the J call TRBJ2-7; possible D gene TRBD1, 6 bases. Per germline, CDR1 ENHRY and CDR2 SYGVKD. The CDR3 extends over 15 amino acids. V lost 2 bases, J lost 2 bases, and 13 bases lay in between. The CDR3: CAISETTGNTYEQYF. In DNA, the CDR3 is TGTGCCATCAGTGAGACGACAGGCAATACCTACGAGCAGTACTTC.

As DNA, the CDR3 is TGTGCCAGCAGCTTACGGGCTAGCGGGAACACCGGGGAGCTGTTTTTT. Translated: CASSLRASGNTGELFF. This chain connects TRBV5-4 to TRBJ2-2; TRBD2 matches 7 bases. V was pared by 2 bases and J by 1 base, with 5 bases of the junction left unmatched. CDR3 length equals 16 residues. Germline values: CDR1 SGHNT, CDR2 YYREEE (reference sequence).

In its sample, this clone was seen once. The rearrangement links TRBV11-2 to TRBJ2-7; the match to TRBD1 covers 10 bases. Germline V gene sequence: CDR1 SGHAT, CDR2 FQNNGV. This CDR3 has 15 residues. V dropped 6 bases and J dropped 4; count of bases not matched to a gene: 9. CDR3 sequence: CASSYGTGEIYEQYF. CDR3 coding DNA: TGTGCCAGCAGTTACGGGACAGGGGAGATTTACGAGCAGTACTTC.

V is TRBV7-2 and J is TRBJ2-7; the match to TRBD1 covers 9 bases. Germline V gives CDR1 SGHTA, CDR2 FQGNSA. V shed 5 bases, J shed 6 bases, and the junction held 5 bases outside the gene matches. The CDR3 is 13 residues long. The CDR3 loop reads CASSTDRGGEQYF. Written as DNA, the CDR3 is TGTGCCAGCAGCACTGACAGGGGGGGCGAGCAGTACTTC.

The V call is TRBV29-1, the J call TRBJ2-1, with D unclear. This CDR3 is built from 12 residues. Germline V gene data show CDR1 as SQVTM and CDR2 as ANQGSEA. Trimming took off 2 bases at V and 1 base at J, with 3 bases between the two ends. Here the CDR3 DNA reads TGCAGCGTTGAACTTTCCTACAATGAGCAGTTCTTC. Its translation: CSVELSYNEQFF.